Below, 26 T cell receptor beta chains from the same sample are listed, as sequenced in a study of T cells in Graves' hyperthyroidism and ophthalmopathy. Amplification yielded TCR beta CDR3 regions, with RNA transcripts as the source. During a first-round RT-PCR of the TCR CDR3, the HTBI primer set was used. TCRdb fed the multiplex PCR reads into MiXCR, producing one record per CDR3 protein. Seen here are hundreds of thousands of distinct CDR3 sequences, more than 12% observed once, and the top ten hold around 13%. Sequencing used blood. Receptors originate from a woman between 45 and 60 years old with Graves' ophthalmopathy.

This clonotype was seen at least ten times. The V gene is TRBV28, the J gene TRBJ2-7; D gene ambiguous. This CDR3 contains 13 residues. The V end was cut by 7 bases, the J end by 2 bases, with 12 bases between. Per the germline V gene, CDR1 is MDHEN and CDR2 is SYDVKM. DNA for the CDR3: TGTGCCAGCATCGGGCAGCCGACCTACGAGCAGTACTTC. Translating it yields CASIGQPTYEQYF.

V and J are TRBV28 and TRBJ1-5; no firm D call. This CDR3 is built from 15 residues. V shed 5 bases and J shed 9 bases, with 20 bases lying between them. CDR1 is MDHEN and CDR2 is SYDVKM in the germline V gene. CDR3 DNA: TGTGCCAGCAGTACGTTCGGGCCCGGCTGGTTGCCCCAGCATTTT. Translated: CASSTFGPGWLPQHF.

This clonotype was recorded at least ten times. The rearrangement links TRBV5-1 to TRBJ2-5, with a weak D call TRBD2 (5 bases). CDR3 length equals 16 residues. With 0 bases removed from V and 2 bases from J, the gap between germline ends came to 14 bases. Germline loops: CDR1 SGHRS, CDR2 YFSETQ. CDR3 nucleotide sequence: TGCGCCAGCAGCTTGGGGGTTAGCGCAAGTCAAGAGACCCAGTACTTC. It translates to CASSLGVSASQETQYF.

V gene TRBV7-9 combines with J gene TRBJ2-3, with D perhaps TRBD2 (5 bases). V shed 3 bases and J shed 6 bases, with 13 bases lying between them. The CDR3 sequence is 14 residues long. Germline lookup yields CDR1 SEHNR and CDR2 FQNEAQ (reference sequence). The CDR3 spells CASSFERGLDTQYF. CDR3 DNA sequence: TGTGCCAGCAGCTTTGAACGGGGTCTGGATACGCAGTATTTT.

This clonotype showed up just a few times. The chain is built from TRBV6-1 and TRBJ2-7; TRBD1 agrees at 7 bases. The V gene's germline CDR1 is MNHNS and CDR2 SASEGT. V lost 10 bases to trimming and J lost 1 base; unmatched junction nucleotides: 7. The CDR3 is 13 residues long. CDR3 nucleotide sequence: TGTGCCACAAAGACAGGGATATCCTACGAGCAGTACTTC. Its protein is CATKTGISYEQYF.

This clonotype has just a few counts. The chain couples TRBV6-2 or TRBV6-3 to TRBJ1-5, with D possibly being TRBD1 (6 bases). In germline, CDR1 is MNHEY, CDR2 SVGEGT. This CDR3 comprises 15 residues. The V end lost 2 bases, the J end lost 3 bases, and 11 bases lay between the germline ends. The CDR3 sequence: CASSYRGAANQPQHF. CDR3 DNA: TGTGCCAGCAGTTACCGGGGGGCTGCCAATCAGCCCCAGCATTTT.

This clonotype was counted between two and nine times. The chain employs TRBV4-1 and TRBJ1-4, with D unclear. V lost 4 bases, J lost 3 bases, and 6 bases lay in between. This CDR3 comprises 13 residues. Germline lookup yields CDR1 MGHRA and CDR2 YSYEKL. In DNA, the CDR3 is TGCGCCAGCAGCCGGCTTCCTAATGAAAAACTGTTTTTT. It yields the protein CASSRLPNEKLFF.

At least ten counts were recorded for this clonotype. Here the CDR3 reads CASRTREYNEQFF. The CDR3 DNA is TGTGCCAGCAGAACTCGGGAATACAATGAGCAGTTCTTC. The chain couples TRBV12-3 or TRBV12-4 to TRBJ2-1, with D perhaps matching TRBD2 (5 bases). The CDR3 is made up of 13 amino acids. The V gene lost 6 bases and the J gene lost 4 bases, with 10 bases spanning the gap.

This clonotype was seen ten or more times. The chain employs TRBV12-3 or TRBV12-4 and TRBJ1-2, with D possibly being TRBD1 (5 bases). CDR3 length: 13 amino acids. V was cut by 3 bases and J by 7 bases, with 12 bases left in between. The DNA for the CDR3 is TGTGCCAGCAGTTTCGACAGCTCGCTTGGCTACACCTTC. It is translated as CASSFDSSLGYTF.

In its sample, this clonotype was seen a few times. This sequence joins TRBV7-9 and TRBJ2-5, with D possibly matching TRBD2 (5 bases). Germline CDR1 and CDR2: SEHNR and FQNEAQ (reference sequence). Trimming cost V 7 bases and J 1 base, with 19 bases left between them. This CDR3 has 16 amino acids. CDR3 nucleotides: TGTGCCAGCACCGCTCCGGGGAAAGAGGCCCAAGAGACCCAGTACTTC. Protein sequence: CASTAPGKEAQETQYF. Supplemented by reference TRBV7-9 and TRBJ2-5, the full variable domain reads DTGVSQNPRHKITKRGQNVTFRCDPISEHNRLYWYRQTLGQGPEFLTYFQNEAQLEKSRLLSDRFSAERPKGSFSTLEIQRTEQGDSAMYLCASTAPGKEAQETQYFGPGTRLLVL.

This clonotype was seen only a few times. A much larger clone lies a single base off, so this may be a read error. The chain uses TRBV3-1 and TRBJ2-1, with D unresolved. This CDR3 comprises 15 residues. Germline V gives CDR1 LGHDT, CDR2 YNNKEL (reference sequence). Deletions cut 0 bases from V and 3 bases from J, with 9 bases between. DNA of the CDR3: TGTGCCAGCAGCCAAGACACTGCTAACTACAATGAGCAGTTCTTC. It codes for CASSQDTANYNEQFF.

This clonotype has only one observation. V gene TRBV5-6 combines with J gene TRBJ2-2; 7 bases fit TRBD2. The CDR3 loop spans 16 amino acids. The germline gives CDR1 SGHDT, CDR2 YYEEEE. After removal of 1 base from V and 4 bases from J, the junction contained 7 bases not matched to a gene. CDR3 protein: CASSLPRDYFTGELFF. The CDR3 nucleotides read TGTGCCAGCAGCTTGCCCCGGGACTACTTCACCGGGGAGCTGTTTTTT.

This clonotype was seen ten or more times. The V and J genes are TRBV20-1 and TRBJ2-1, with D tentatively TRBD1 or TRBD2 (5 bases each). The CDR3 loop spans 14 amino acids. V shed 2 bases and J shed 6 bases, with 14 bases lying between them. In germline, CDR1 is DFQATT, CDR2 SNEGSKA (reference sequence). CDR3 residues: CSARFPHGGNEQFF. Here the CDR3 DNA reads TGCAGTGCTAGATTTCCCCATGGGGGCAATGAGCAGTTCTTC.

The V call is TRBV4-3, the J call TRBJ2-1; the D call may be TRBD1 or TRBD2 (5 bases each). The length of the CDR3 is 15 residues. The germline V gene has CDR1 LGHNA and CDR2 YSLEER. The V and J ends lost 0 bases and 4 bases respectively, with 10 bases between them. In nucleotides, the CDR3 is TGCGCCAGCAGCCAAGATGGGGACCGATACAATGAGCAGTTCTTC. It codes for CASSQDGDRYNEQFF.

The chain links TRBV27 to TRBJ1-2; weak D call: TRBD1 (6 bases). This CDR3 contains 16 residues. V was clipped by 6 bases and J by 2 bases, with 19 bases between them. Germline CDR1 and CDR2: MNHEY and SMNVEV (reference sequence). The CDR3 nucleotides are TGTGCCAGCAGCCCAAGCCGGGACAAAGAAAACTATGGCTACACCTTC. This translates into CASSPSRDKENYGYTF.

At least ten counts were recorded for this clonotype. J is TRBJ2-7 and V is TRBV29-1; 8 bases agree with TRBD1. The CDR3 runs 14 residues. Losses at the gene ends were 6 bases for V and 1 base for J; bases not matched to a gene: 8. In germline, CDR1 is SQVTM, CDR2 ANQGSEA. CDR3 nucleotide sequence: TGCAGCGTCAAACACCGGGACAGGTCCTACGAGCAGTACTTC. It specifies CSVKHRDRSYEQYF.

About this clonotype itself: A much larger clonotype is one base distant, so this may be a read error. This chain connects TRBV11-2 to TRBJ2-2; D may be TRBD2 (6 bases). Trimming took 1 base from V and 4 from J, leaving 13 bases between them. Germline-derived CDR1 and CDR2 are SGHAT and FQNNGV. CDR3 length: 16 amino acids. CDR3 bases: TGTGCCAGCAGCTTAGTGTACGGGGGAGGCACCGGGGAGCTGTTTTTT. It encodes CASSLVYGGGTGELFF.

This clonotype has more than one count but fewer than ten. The chain carries TRBV5-4 and TRBJ2-3, with 9 positions matching TRBD2. Per the germline V gene, CDR1 is SGHNT and CDR2 is YYREEE (reference sequence). The CDR3 runs 14 residues. Trimming took 1 base from V and 6 from J; bases not matched to a gene: 3. DNA for the CDR3: TGTGCCAGCAGCTTGAAGACTAGCGGCGATACGCAGTATTTT. This gives the protein CASSLKTSGDTQYF. The variable domain in full, with the rest retrieved from reference TRBV5-4 and TRBJ2-3, is ETGVTQSPTHLIKTRGQQVTLRCSSQSGHNTVSWYQQALGQGPQFIFQYYREEENGRGNFPPRFSGLQFPNYSSELNVNALELDDSALYLCASSLKTSGDTQYFGPGTRLTVL.

The chain joins TRBV6-6 to TRBJ1-1; 9 nucleotides match TRBD1. J was trimmed by 0 bases and V by 2 bases; bases with no gene match: 22. Germline CDR1 reads MNHNY; CDR2 reads SVGAGI (reference sequence). CDR3 length: 22 amino acids. The CDR3, as DNA: TGTGCCAGCAGTTACGGGGGGACAGGGCGGTTTTTCCATCCATCCATGAACACTGAAGCTTTCTTT. Translating it yields CASSYGGTGRFFHPSMNTEAFF.

The rearrangement joins TRBV19 to TRBJ2-5; 7 positions match TRBD2. Losses at the gene ends were 8 bases for V and 5 bases for J; bases not matched to a gene: 2. Germline V gene sequence: CDR1 LNHDA, CDR2 SQIVND (reference sequence). The CDR3 contains 11 residues. CDR3 DNA sequence: TGTGCCAGTGGACTAGTTGAGACCCAGTACTTC. The encoded protein is CASGLVETQYF.

This clonotype was seen ten or more times. The rearrangement joins TRBV6-2 or TRBV6-3 to TRBJ2-3; D possibly corresponds to TRBD2 (6 bases). The V end lost 8 bases, the J end lost 0 bases, and 18 bases lay between the germline ends. The V gene's germline CDR1 is MNHEY and CDR2 SVGEGT. The CDR3 is 16 amino acids. The CDR3 DNA reads as TGTGCCAGCTCCGGGCGAATAGCGGCTAGCACAGATACGCAGTATTTT. As protein: CASSGRIAASTDTQYF.

The rearrangement links TRBV6-1 to TRBJ2-2; D possibly corresponds to TRBD2 (6 bases). V was shortened by 7 bases and J by 5 bases, with 14 bases between the two germline ends. The V gene's germline CDR1 is MNHNS and CDR2 SASEGT. The CDR3 contains 14 residues. The CDR3 nucleotides read TGTGCCAGCAAACCCGGGGGATGGACCGGGGAGCTGTTTTTT. Protein sequence: CASKPGGWTGELFF.

V usage is TRBV6-1 and J usage is TRBJ2-7, with 10 positions matching TRBD2. Trimming removed 5 bases from V and 4 bases from J; junction bases left unmatched: 8. The CDR3 runs to 15 residues. The germline gives CDR1 MNHNS, CDR2 SASEGT. This CDR3 reads CASSSGTSERYEQYF. The CDR3 coding sequence is TGTGCCAGCAGTTCCGGGACTAGCGAAAGGTACGAGCAGTACTTC.

This clonotype has at least ten counts. The CDR3 is CASSSPRWDRVNNEQFF. CDR3 nucleotides: TGTGCCAGCAGTTCACCACGATGGGACAGGGTAAACAATGAGCAGTTCTTC. The rearrangement links TRBV28 to TRBJ2-1; the match to TRBD1 covers 9 bases. CDR3 size: 17 residues. Germline CDR1 is MDHEN and CDR2 is SYDVKM. The V and J ends lost 4 bases and 5 bases, in that order; junction bases with no gene match: 12.

This clonotype has a count of ten or more. The chain recombines TRBV28 with TRBJ2-7; TRBD2 aligns across 8 bases. In germline, CDR1 is MDHEN, CDR2 SYDVKM. The CDR3 is 14 residues long. V was clipped by 6 bases and J by 0 bases; unmatched bases: 4. CDR3 in amino acids: CASSPSGFSYEQYF. Written as DNA, the CDR3 is TGTGCCAGCAGCCCTAGCGGGTTCTCCTACGAGCAGTACTTC. Combining the CDR3 with reference TRBV28 and TRBJ2-7 gives the whole variable domain DVKVTQSSRYLVKRTGEKVFLECVQDMDHENMFWYRQDPGLGLRLIYFSYDVKMKEKGDIPEGYSVSREKKERFSLILESASTNQTSMYLCASSPSGFSYEQYFGPGTRLTVT.

This clonotype was counted many times. J is TRBJ2-1 and V is TRBV28; 11 bases align to TRBD1. The V and J ends lost 5 bases and 7 bases, in that order; junction bases with no gene match: 7. The V gene's germline CDR1 is MDHEN and CDR2 SYDVKM. This CDR3 is 15 amino acids long. The CDR3 DNA reads TGTGCCAGCAGTGTCCCCGGACAGGGGGCGAATGAGCAGTTCTTC. Translation gives CASSVPGQGANEQFF.